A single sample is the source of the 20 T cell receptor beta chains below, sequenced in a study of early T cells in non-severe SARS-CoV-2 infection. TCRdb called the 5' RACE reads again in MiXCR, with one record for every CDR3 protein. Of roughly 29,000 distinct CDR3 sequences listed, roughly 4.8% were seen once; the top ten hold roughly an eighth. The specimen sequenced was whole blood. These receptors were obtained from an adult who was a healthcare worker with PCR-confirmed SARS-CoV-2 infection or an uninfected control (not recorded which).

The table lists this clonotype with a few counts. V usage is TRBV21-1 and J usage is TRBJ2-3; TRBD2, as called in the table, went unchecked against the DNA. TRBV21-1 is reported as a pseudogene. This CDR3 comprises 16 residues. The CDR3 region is CASSNGSSGNTDTQYF. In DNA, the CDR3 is TGTGCCAGCAGCAACGGGTCTAGCGGGAACACAGATACGCAGTATTTT.

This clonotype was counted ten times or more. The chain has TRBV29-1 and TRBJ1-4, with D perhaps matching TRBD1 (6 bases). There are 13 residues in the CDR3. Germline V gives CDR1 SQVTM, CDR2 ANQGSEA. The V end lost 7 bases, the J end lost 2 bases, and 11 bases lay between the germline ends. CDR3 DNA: TGCAGCGCGGGGGGCTACACTAATGAAAAACTGTTTTTT. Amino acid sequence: CSAGGYTNEKLFF.

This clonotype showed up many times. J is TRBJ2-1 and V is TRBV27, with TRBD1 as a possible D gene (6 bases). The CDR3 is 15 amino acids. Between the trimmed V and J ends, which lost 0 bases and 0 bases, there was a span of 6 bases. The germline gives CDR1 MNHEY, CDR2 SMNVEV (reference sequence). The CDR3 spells CASSLSTGSYNEQFF. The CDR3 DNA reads TGTGCCAGCAGTTTATCGACAGGCTCCTACAATGAGCAGTTCTTC.

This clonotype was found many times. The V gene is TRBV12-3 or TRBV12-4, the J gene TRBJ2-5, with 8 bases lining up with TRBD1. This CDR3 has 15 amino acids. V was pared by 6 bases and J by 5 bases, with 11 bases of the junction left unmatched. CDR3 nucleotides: TGTGCCAGCAGATCCCTCGACAGGGGTTGGGAGACCCAGTACTTC. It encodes CASRSLDRGWETQYF.

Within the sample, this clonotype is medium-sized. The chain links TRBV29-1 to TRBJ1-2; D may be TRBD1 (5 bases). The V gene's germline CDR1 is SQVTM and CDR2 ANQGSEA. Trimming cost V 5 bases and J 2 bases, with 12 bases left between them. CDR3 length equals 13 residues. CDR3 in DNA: TGCAGCGTTTTAGGGGAGACGAACTATGGCTACACCTTC. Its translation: CSVLGETNYGYTF.

The DNA of the CDR3 is TGTGCCAGCAACCCAAGGGGGTTGGATGAAAAACTGTTTTTT. The encoded protein is CASNPRGLDEKLFF. This chain joins TRBV12-3 or TRBV12-4 and TRBJ1-4, with D possibly matching TRBD1 (6 bases). This CDR3 comprises 14 residues. The V and J ends lost 7 bases and 6 bases respectively, with 15 bases between them.

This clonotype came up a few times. Here the CDR3 reads CSANARLRGSTDTQYF. CDR3 sequence (DNA): TGCAGTGCTAACGCCCGACTCAGGGGCAGCACAGATACGCAGTATTTT. The chain is built from TRBV20-1 and TRBJ2-3, with D maybe TRBD1 (6 bases). V was trimmed by 4 bases and J by 0 bases, leaving 17 bases between them. Germline CDR1 is DFQATT and CDR2 is SNEGSKA (reference sequence). The CDR3 length is 16 residues.

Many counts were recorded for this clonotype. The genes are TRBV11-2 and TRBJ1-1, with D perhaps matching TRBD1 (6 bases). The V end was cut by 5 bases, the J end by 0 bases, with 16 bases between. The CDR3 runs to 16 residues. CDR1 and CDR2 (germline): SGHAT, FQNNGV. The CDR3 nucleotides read TGTGCCAGCAGCAAAGGGGGTGGGTTTATGAACACTGAAGCTTTCTTT. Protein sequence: CASSKGGGFMNTEAFF.

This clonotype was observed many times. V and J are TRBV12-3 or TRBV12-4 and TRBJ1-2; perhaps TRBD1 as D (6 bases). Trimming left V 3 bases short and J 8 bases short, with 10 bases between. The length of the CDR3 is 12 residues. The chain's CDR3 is CASSFGGGGYTF. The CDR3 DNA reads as TGTGCCAGCAGTTTCGGCGGGGGCGGCTACACCTTC.

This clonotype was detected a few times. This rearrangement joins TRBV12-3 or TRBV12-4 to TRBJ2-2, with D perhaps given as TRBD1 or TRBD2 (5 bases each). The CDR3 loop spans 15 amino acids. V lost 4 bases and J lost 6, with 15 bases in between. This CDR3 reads CASSWGGPKAGELFF. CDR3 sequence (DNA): TGTGCCAGCAGTTGGGGCGGGCCAAAGGCCGGGGAGCTGTTTTTT.

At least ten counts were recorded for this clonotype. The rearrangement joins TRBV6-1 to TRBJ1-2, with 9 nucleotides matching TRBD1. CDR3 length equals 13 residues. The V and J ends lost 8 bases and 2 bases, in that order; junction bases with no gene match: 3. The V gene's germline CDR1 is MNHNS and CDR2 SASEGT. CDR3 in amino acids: CASGQGRNYGYTF. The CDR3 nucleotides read TGTGCCAGCGGACAGGGGCGGAACTATGGCTACACCTTC.

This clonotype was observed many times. The CDR3 bases are TGCGCCAGCAGCCCAGGGACAGGGCTAGAGACCCAGTACTTC. It encodes CASSPGTGLETQYF. V and J are TRBV5-1 and TRBJ2-5, with 9 bases that match TRBD1. The CDR3 is made up of 14 amino acids. Germline values: CDR1 SGHRS, CDR2 YFSETQ. Unmatched junction bases numbered 5, after V lost 4 bases and J lost 4 bases. Combining the CDR3 with reference TRBV5-1 and TRBJ2-5 gives the whole variable domain KAGVTQTPRYLIKTRGQQVTLSCSPISGHRSVSWYQQTPGQGLQFLFEYFSETQRNKGNFPGRFSGRQFSNSRSEMNVSTLELGDSALYLCASSPGTGLETQYFGPGTRLLVL.

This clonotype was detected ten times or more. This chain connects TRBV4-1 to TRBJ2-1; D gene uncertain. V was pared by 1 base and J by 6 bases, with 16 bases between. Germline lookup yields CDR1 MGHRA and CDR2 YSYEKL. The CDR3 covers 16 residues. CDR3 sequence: CASSQGSAIPPNEQFF. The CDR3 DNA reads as TGCGCCAGCAGCCAAGGGTCAGCCATACCCCCCAATGAGCAGTTCTTC.

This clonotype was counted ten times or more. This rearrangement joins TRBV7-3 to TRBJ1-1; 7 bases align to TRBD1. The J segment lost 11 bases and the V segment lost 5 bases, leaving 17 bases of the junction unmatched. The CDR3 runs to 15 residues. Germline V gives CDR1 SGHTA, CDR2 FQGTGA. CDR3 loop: CASSLSPGQLRSAFF. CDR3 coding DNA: TGTGCCAGCAGCCTATCCCCGGGACAGCTTCGATCGGCTTTCTTT.

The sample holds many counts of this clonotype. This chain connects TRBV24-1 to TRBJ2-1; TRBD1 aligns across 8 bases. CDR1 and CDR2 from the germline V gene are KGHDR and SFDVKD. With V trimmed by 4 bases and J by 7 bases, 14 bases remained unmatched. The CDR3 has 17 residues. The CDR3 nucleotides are TGTGCCACCAGTGACCCGACAGAGGGGACAGGAGGGAATGAGCAGTTCTTC. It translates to CATSDPTEGTGGNEQFF.

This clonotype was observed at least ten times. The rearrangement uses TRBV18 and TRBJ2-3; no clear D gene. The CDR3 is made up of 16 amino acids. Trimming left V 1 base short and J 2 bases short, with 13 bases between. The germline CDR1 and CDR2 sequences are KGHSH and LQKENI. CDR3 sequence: CASSPRASLSTDTQYF. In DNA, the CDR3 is TGTGCCAGCTCACCACGAGCGTCGTTATCCACAGATACGCAGTATTTT.

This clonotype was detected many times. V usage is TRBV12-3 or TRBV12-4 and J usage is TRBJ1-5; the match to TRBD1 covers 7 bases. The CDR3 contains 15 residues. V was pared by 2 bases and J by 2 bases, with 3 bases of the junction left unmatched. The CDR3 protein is CASSLRQGGNQPQHF. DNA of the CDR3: TGTGCCAGCAGTTTACGTCAGGGGGGCAATCAGCCCCAGCATTTT.

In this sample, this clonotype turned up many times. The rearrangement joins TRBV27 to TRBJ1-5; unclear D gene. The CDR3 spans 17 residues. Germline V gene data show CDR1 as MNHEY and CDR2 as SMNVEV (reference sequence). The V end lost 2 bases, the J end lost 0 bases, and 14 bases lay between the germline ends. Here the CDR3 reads CASSLVRPPYSNQPQHF. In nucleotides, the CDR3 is TGTGCCAGCAGTTTAGTCAGACCACCTTATAGCAATCAGCCCCAGCATTTT.

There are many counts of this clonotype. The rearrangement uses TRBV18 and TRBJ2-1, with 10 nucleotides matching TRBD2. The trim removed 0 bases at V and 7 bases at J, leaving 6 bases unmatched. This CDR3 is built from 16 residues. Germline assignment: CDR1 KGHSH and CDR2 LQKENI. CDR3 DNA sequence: TGTGCCAGCTCACCACCCCCAGCGGGGGGGCTTAATGAGCAGTTCTTC. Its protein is CASSPPPAGGLNEQFF.

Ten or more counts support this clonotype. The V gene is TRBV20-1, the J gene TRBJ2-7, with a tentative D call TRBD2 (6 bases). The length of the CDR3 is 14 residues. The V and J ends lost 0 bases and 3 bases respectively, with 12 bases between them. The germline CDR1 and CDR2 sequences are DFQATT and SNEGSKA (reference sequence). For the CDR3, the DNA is TGCAGTGCTAGAGACACGGGAGTGGGCTACGAGCAGTACTTC. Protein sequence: CSARDTGVGYEQYF.